What follows describes a single TCR beta chain. V lost 7 bases, J lost 1 base, and 10 bases lay in between. The CDR3 has 13 amino acids. Germline CDR1 is SGDLS and CDR2 is YYNGEE. These data are taken from a study of T cell repertoires in cytomegalovirus infection. Study in general: Both CMV infection and a matching HLA type were indicated by public TCR beta signatures.

From the reads, TCRdb called clonotypes with MiXCR, one entry per CDR3 protein. The profile shows 100,000 to 150,000 distinct CDR3 sequences, roughly 8.2% of them singletons. This rearrangement joins TRBV9 to TRBJ2-3, with a tentative D call TRBD2 (5 bases). This TCR came from a human donor in good health (CMV status not recorded). Some clones in this sample may be carry-over from other donors' samples. Sequencing was done on a sample of PBMCs. This CDR3 is CASGGRGTDTQYF. The DNA for the CDR3 is TGTGCCAGCGGAGGCCGGGGCACAGATACGCAGTATTTT.